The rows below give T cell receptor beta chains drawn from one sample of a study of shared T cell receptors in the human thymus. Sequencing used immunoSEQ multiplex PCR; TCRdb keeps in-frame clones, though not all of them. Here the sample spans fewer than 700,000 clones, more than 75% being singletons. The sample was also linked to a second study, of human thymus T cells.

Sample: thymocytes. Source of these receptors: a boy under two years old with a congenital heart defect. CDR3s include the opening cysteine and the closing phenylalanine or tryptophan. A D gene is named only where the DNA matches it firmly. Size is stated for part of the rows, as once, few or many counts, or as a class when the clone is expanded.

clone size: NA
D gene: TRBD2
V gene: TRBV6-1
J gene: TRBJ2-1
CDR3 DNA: TGTGCCAGCATCGGACTAGCGGGACCCTACAATGAGCAGTTCTTC
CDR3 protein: CASIGLAGPYNEQFF

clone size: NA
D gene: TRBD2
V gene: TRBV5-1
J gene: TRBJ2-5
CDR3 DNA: TGCGCCAGCAGCCCTAATCGGGTCAGGGAGGGAGAGACCCAGTACTTC
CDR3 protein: CASSPNRVREGETQYF

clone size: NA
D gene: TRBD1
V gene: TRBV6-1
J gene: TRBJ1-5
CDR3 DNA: TGTGCCAGCAGTGAACAGGGACAGGGGGATTATAGCAATCAGCCCCAGCATTTT
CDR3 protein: CASSEQGQGDYSNQPQHF

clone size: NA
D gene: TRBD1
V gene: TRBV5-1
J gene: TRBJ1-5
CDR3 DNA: TGCGCCAGCAGCCCCGGGGACAGGCAATATAGCAATCAGCCCCAGCATTTT
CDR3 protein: CASSPGDRQYSNQPQHF

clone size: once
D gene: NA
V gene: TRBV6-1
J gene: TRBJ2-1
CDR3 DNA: TGTGCCAGCAGTGAAGGCGGGAACTCCTACAATGAGCAGTTCTTC
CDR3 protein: CASSEGGNSYNEQFF

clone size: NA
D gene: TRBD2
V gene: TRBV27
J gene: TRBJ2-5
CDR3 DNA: TGTGCCAGCAGTTTAGGGGCGGGGGGGTTCGGAGAGACCCAGTACTTC
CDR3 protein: CASSLGAGGFGETQYF

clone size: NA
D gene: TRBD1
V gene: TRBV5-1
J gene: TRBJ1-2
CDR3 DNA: TGCGCCAGCAGCTTGTTCGGAGCGACAGGGAGCCCGGGGCCATATGGCTACACCTTC
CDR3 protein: CASSLFGATGSPGPYGYTF

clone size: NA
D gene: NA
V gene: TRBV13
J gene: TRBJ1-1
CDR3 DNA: TGTGCCAGCAGCATTCCGGGACACCTGAACACTGAAGCTTTCTTT
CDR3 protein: CASSIPGHLNTEAFF

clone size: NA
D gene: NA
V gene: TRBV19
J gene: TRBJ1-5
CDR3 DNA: TGTGCCAGTAGTGCACATCGCGGGGGGAAGGGTCAGCCCCAGCATTTT
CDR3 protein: CASSAHRGGKGQPQHF

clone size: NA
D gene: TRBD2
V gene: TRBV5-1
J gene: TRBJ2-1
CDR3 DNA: TGCGCCAGCAGCTCAAAGGTCCGATTCCAGGGACTAGCGAATTGCCCCGAGCAGTTCTTC
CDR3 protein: CASSSKVRFQGLANCPEQFF

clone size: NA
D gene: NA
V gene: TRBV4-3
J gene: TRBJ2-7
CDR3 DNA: TGCGCCAGCAGCCATACCTACAGGGAGAGTGACGAGCAGTACTTC
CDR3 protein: CASSHTYRESDEQYF

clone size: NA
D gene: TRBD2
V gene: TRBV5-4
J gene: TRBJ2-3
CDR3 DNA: TGTGCCAGCAGCTTGTTGCGGGAGGTCCCTAGCACAGATACGCAGTATTTT
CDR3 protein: CASSLLREVPSTDTQYF

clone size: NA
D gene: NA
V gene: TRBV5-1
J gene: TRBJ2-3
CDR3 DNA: TGCGCCAGCAGCTTGGAGGCGGGTACGCAGTATTTT
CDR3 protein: CASSLEAGTQYF

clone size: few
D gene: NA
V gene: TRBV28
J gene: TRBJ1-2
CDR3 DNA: TGTGCCAGCAGTTTAGTCCTAGGGGACTATGGCTACACCTTC
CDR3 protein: CASSLVLGDYGYTF

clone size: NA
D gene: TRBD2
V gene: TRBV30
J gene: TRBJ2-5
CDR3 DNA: TGTGCCTGGAGTGGTCGGGAGGCAGCGGAGACCCAGTACTTC
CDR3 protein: CAWSGREAAETQYF

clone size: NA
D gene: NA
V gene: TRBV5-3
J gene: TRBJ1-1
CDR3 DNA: TGTGCCAGAAGCTTGGTGGGGAAAGAGGGTGAAGCTTTCTTT
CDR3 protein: CARSLVGKEGEAFF

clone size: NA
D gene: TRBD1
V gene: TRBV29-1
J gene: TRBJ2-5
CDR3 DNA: TGCAGCTTCGACAGGGGGAATGAGACCCAGTACTTC
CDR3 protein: CSFDRGNETQYF

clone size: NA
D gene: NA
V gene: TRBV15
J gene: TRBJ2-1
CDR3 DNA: TGTGCCACCAGCAGACGCGGGAATGAGCAGTTCTTC
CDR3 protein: CATSRRGNEQFF

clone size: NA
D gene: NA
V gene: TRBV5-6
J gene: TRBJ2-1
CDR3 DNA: TGTGCCAGCAGCTTGGCTGTCGGGTTCTACAATGAGCAGTTCTTC
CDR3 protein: CASSLAVGFYNEQFF

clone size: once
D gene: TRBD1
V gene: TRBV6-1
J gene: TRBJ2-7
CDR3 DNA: TGTGCCAGCAGTGAAGGAAAAAAGCCGGGACAGGGGTATTCCTACGAGCAGTACTTC
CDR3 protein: CASSEGKKPGQGYSYEQYF

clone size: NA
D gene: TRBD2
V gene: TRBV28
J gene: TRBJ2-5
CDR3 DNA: TGTGCCAGCAGTTTTACCGGGACTAGCGGGAGGGGAGAGACCCAGTACTTC
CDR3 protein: CASSFTGTSGRGETQYF

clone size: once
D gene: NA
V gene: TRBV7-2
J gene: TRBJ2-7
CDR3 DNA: TGTGCCAGCAGCTCAAGCGGGTTGCCCCCCTACGAGCAGTACTTC
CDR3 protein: CASSSSGLPPYEQYF

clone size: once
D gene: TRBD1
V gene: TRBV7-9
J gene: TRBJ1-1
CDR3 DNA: TGTGCCAGCAGAAATAACAGGGGATTACCCACTGAAGCTTTCTTT
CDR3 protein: CASRNNRGLPTEAFF

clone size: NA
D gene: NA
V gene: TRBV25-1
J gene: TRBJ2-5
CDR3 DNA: TGTGCCAGCCCGTACCAAGAGACCCAGTACTTC
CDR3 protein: CASPYQETQYF

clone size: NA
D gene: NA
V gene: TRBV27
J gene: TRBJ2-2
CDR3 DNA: TGTGCCAGCAGTTTCACTGAGCGGCACACCGGGGAGCTGTTTTTT
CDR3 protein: CASSFTERHTGELFF

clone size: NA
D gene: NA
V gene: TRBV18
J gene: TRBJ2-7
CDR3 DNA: TGTGCCAGCTCACCACAGGGGGCTGCTCCCGGGGAGGAGTACTTC
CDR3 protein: CASSPQGAAPGEEYF

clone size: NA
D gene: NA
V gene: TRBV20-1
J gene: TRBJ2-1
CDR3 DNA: TGCAGTGCTTCCAAAGGAGGAGTTCCGTTCTTC
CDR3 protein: CSASKGGVPFF